The 32 T cell receptor beta chains below were found in one sample sequenced in a study of beta chain features in type 1 diabetes. Notes on the study in general: Within each of all four CD4+ subsets, Type 1 diabetes patients had TCRB CDR3s that were moderately but significantly shorter.

The antigens for these receptors are not known. Reverse transcribing all isolated RNA meant expressed TCRB transcripts were sequenced. Repertoires were generated with immunoSEQ multiplex PCR, while TCRdb's copy carries only in-frame clones and drops some. The repertoire holds more than 300,000 clones, with 9.6% as singletons. Sequencing input: central memory CD4+ T cells from blood. These receptors were collected from a man younger than 40 with type 1 diabetes.

This chain uses TRBV7-2 with TRBJ1-2, with D possibly matching TRBD1 (6 bases). This CDR3 comprises 11 residues. The germline V gene has CDR1 SGHTA and CDR2 FQGNSA. With 3 bases removed from V and 8 bases from J, the gap between germline ends came to 7 bases. The CDR3, as DNA: TGTGCCAGCAGCTTCAGGGGAGGCTACACCTTC. Amino acids: CASSFRGGYTF.

The chain employs TRBV6-6 and TRBJ1-1; D is unclear. The CDR3 has 13 residues. From germline, CDR1 is MNHNY and CDR2 SVGAGI (reference sequence). The V gene lost 6 bases and the J gene lost 1 base, with 9 bases spanning the gap. The CDR3, as DNA: TGTGCCAGCAGATACACAAGGAACACTGAAGCTTTCTTT. Its protein is CASRYTRNTEAFF.

Ten or more counts support this clone. This sequence joins TRBV5-4 and TRBJ2-3; TRBD2 matches 12 bases. CDR1 and CDR2 from the germline V gene are SGHNT and YYREEE (reference sequence). Germline trimming cut 3 bases from V and 2 bases from J; bases unmatched to any gene: 13. The CDR3 is made up of 19 amino acids. The CDR3 DNA follows: TGTGCCAGCAGCTCCCCCGGGAGGACTAGCGGGGCGATCACAGATACGCAGTATTTT. It encodes CASSSPGRTSGAITDTQYF.

The V call is TRBV2, the J call TRBJ2-3; 10 nucleotides agree with TRBD2. V dropped 5 bases and J dropped 1; count of bases not matched to a gene: 3. CDR1 is SNHLY, CDR2 FYNNEI, per germline. This CDR3 has 15 amino acids. CDR3 sequence (DNA): TGTGCCAGCAGTCTTCTAGCGGGAGGCACAGATACGCAGTATTTT. Its protein is CASSLLAGGTDTQYF.

This clone was found many times. The gene calls are TRBV5-8 and TRBJ1-1, with 7 positions matching TRBD1. Germline values: CDR1 SGHTS, CDR2 YDEGEE. The CDR3 covers 14 residues. The V and J ends lost 1 base and 5 bases, in that order; junction bases with no gene match: 5. In DNA form, the CDR3 reads TGTGCCAGCAGCTTGATCGCAGGGGGTACTGAAGCTTTCTTT. This translates into CASSLIAGGTEAFF.

This clone occurred a few times. The rearrangement links TRBV2 to TRBJ2-7; TRBD2 might be the D (6 bases). Looked up from germline, CDR1 is SNHLY and CDR2 is FYNNEI. The CDR3 extends over 15 amino acids. The ends were cut back, 7 bases at V and 3 bases at J, with 19 bases in the middle. CDR3 protein: CASILGSSDYYEQYF. CDR3 in DNA: TGTGCCAGCATCTTAGGGTCTAGCGATTACTACGAGCAGTACTTC.

The chain couples TRBV4-1 to TRBJ2-1; 12 nucleotides line up with TRBD2. The CDR3 has 18 residues. J lost 8 bases, V lost 0 bases, and 11 bases had no gene match. Per germline, CDR1 MGHRA and CDR2 YSYEKL. The CDR3 loop is CASSQDHLAGGANYEQFF. CDR3 in DNA: TGCGCCAGCAGCCAAGATCACCTAGCGGGAGGGGCTAACTATGAGCAGTTCTTC.

This clone was seen a single time. V gene TRBV2 combines with J gene TRBJ2-3; D remains ambiguous. V gave up 2 bases and J gave up 5 bases, with 8 bases separating them. The CDR3 consists of 13 residues. The germline gives CDR1 SNHLY, CDR2 FYNNEI. Written as DNA, the CDR3 is TGTGCCAGCAGTGAAACCCCCCGAGATACGCAGTATTTT. Amino acids: CASSETPRDTQYF.

The chain employs TRBV7-9 and TRBJ2-3; the D gene is possibly TRBD1 (6 bases). The CDR3 loop spans 13 amino acids. Germline lookup yields CDR1 SEHNR and CDR2 FQNEAQ (reference sequence). Trimming stripped 7 bases from V and 4 bases from J, with 12 bases between. CDR3 sequence reads: CASTTNRADTQYF. CDR3 sequence (DNA): TGTGCCAGCACCACAAACAGGGCAGATACGCAGTATTTT.

This chain connects TRBV5-1 to TRBJ2-7, with 8 bases lining up with TRBD1. J was trimmed by 0 bases and V by 4 bases; bases with no gene match: 9. This CDR3 comprises 16 residues. Germline lookup yields CDR1 SGHRS and CDR2 YFSETQ. The CDR3 sequence: CASSLTGAPSSYEQYF. CDR3 DNA: TGCGCCAGCAGCCTGACAGGGGCCCCTAGCTCCTACGAGCAGTACTTC.

This clone was detected ten times or more. V usage is TRBV30 and J usage is TRBJ2-3; 14 nucleotides agree with TRBD2. The CDR3 loop spans 15 amino acids. V shed 2 bases and J 6 bases; nucleotides not matched to a gene: 4. Germline V gene lookup returns CDR1 GTSNPN and CDR2 SVGIG (reference sequence). This chain's CDR3 is CAWSSGLAGVDTQYF. The CDR3 DNA sequence: TGTGCCTGGAGTTCGGGACTAGCGGGAGTGGATACGCAGTATTTT. The entire variable domain, with the rest obtained from reference TRBV30 and TRBJ2-3, is as follows: SQTIHQWPATLVQPVGSPLSLECTVEGTSNPNLYWYRQAAGRGLQLLFYSVGIGQISSEVPQNLSASRPQDRQFILSSKKLLLSDSGFYLCAWSSGLAGVDTQYFGPGTRLTVL.

This chain links TRBV11-2 with TRBJ2-6; 7 bases agree with TRBD1. The ends lost 3 bases at V and 2 bases at J; junction bases unmatched: 1. There are 15 residues in the CDR3. Germline V lookup: CDR1 SGHAT, CDR2 FQNNGV. This CDR3 reads CASSLQGAGANVLTF. The CDR3, as DNA: TGTGCCAGCAGCTTGCAGGGGGCTGGGGCCAACGTCCTGACTTTC.

This clone was picked up many times. The rearrangement joins TRBV7-9 to TRBJ1-1; no firm D call. This CDR3 is built from 12 residues. Trimming removed 5 bases from V and 10 bases from J, with 14 bases in between. Germline CDR1 SEHNR, CDR2 FQNEAQ (reference sequence). The CDR3 bases are TGTGCCAGCAGCCCCCGGGAAAGAGGAGCTTTCTTT. It specifies CASSPRERGAFF.

This clone was recorded a few times. The chain recombines TRBV5-4 with TRBJ2-7; either TRBD1 or TRBD2 may supply D (7 bases each). The V end was cut by 4 bases, the J end by 5 bases, with 19 bases between. The CDR3 contains 15 residues. Per the germline V gene, CDR1 is SGHNT and CDR2 is YYREEE (reference sequence). Here the CDR3 DNA reads TGTGCCAGCAGCCCCAAGACAGGGACTACCCACGAGCAGTACTTC. Translation: CASSPKTGTTHEQYF. Variable domain in full (rest from reference TRBV5-4 and TRBJ2-7): ETGVTQSPTHLIKTRGQQVTLRCSSQSGHNTVSWYQQALGQGPQFIFQYYREEENGRGNFPPRFSGLQFPNYSSELNVNALELDDSALYLCASSPKTGTTHEQYFGPGTRLTVT.

In its sample, this clone was seen a few times. The chain has TRBV30 and TRBJ2-3; perhaps TRBD2 as D (6 bases). CDR3 length equals 12 residues. The germline gives CDR1 GTSNPN, CDR2 SVGIG (reference sequence). Trimming shortened V by 3 bases and J by 8 bases, and 12 bases separated the two germline ends. This CDR3 reads CAWSQRDFTQYF. DNA of the CDR3: TGTGCCTGGAGCCAACGGGACTTTACGCAGTATTTT.

The J gene is TRBJ2-1, the V gene TRBV7-9; no clear D gene. CDR1 and CDR2 (germline): SEHNR, FQNEAQ (reference sequence). Trimming stripped 5 bases from V and 8 bases from J, with 19 bases between. The length of the CDR3 is 15 residues. CDR3 sequence reads: CASSMMGGDTDEQFF. The DNA for the CDR3 is TGTGCCAGCAGCATGATGGGCGGTGACACGGATGAGCAGTTCTTC. Filled out from reference TRBV7-9 and TRBJ2-1, the complete variable domain reads DTGVSQNPRHKITKRGQNVTFRCDPISEHNRLYWYRQTLGQGPEFLTYFQNEAQLEKSRLLSDRFSAERPKGSFSTLEIQRTEQGDSAMYLCASSMMGGDTDEQFFGPGTRLTVL.

This clone has at least ten counts. V is TRBV5-1 and J is TRBJ2-7; perhaps TRBD2 as D (6 bases). CDR1 SGHRS and CDR2 YFSETQ come from the germline V gene. The V gene lost 0 bases and the J gene lost 9 bases, with 19 bases spanning the gap. The CDR3 extends over 15 amino acids. This chain's CDR3 is CASSLEEGGPPGQYF. As DNA, the CDR3 is TGCGCCAGCAGCTTGGAAGAGGGAGGCCCACCCGGGCAGTACTTC.

J is TRBJ2-1 and V is TRBV7-8; the D is unclear. V was clipped by 0 bases and J by 1 base, with 10 bases between them. Per germline, CDR1 SGHVS and CDR2 FQNEAQ. This CDR3 is built from 16 residues. The CDR3 DNA sequence: TGTGCCAGCAGCTTAGCGGGTTGGCGGTCCTACAATGAGCAGTTCTTC. Translated, it gives CASSLAGWRSYNEQFF.

The V and J genes are TRBV11-2 and TRBJ2-3; 9 bases are a match to TRBD2. After removal of 4 bases from V and 9 bases from J, the junction contained 11 bases not matched to a gene. Looked up from germline, CDR1 is SGHAT and CDR2 is FQNNGV. The CDR3 covers 15 residues. CDR3 in amino acids: CASSSLSSGGATQYF. CDR3 nucleotides: TGTGCCAGCAGCTCCCTAAGTAGCGGGGGCGCCACGCAGTATTTT.

The rearrangement links TRBV14 to TRBJ2-7, with 9 bases aligning to TRBD2. This CDR3 has 15 residues. Looked up from germline, CDR1 is SGHDN and CDR2 is FVKESK. Germline trimming cut 4 bases from V and 6 bases from J; bases unmatched to any gene: 10. CDR3 region: CASSPGTSFFGEQYF. The CDR3 DNA reads TGTGCCAGCAGCCCCGGGACTAGCTTTTTCGGCGAGCAGTACTTC.

This clone came up a few times. This chain links TRBV27 with TRBJ1-1, with unresolved D. Looked up from germline, CDR1 is MNHEY and CDR2 is SMNVEV (reference sequence). The CDR3 totals 14 residues. Trimming cost V 5 bases and J 3 bases, with 13 bases left between them. Here the CDR3 reads CASSHRDIYTEAFF. For the CDR3, the DNA is TGTGCCAGCAGTCACCGGGATATTTACACTGAAGCTTTCTTT.

This clone was observed a handful of times. DNA for the CDR3: TGCAGCGTTGTAGCGGGGCCATCTAGCACAGATACGCAGTATTTT. This codes for CSVVAGPSSTDTQYF. The chain links TRBV29-1 to TRBJ2-3, with 8 bases that match TRBD2. Germline CDR1 is SQVTM and CDR2 is ANQGSEA. V shed 4 bases, J shed 0 bases, and the junction held 6 bases outside the gene matches. CDR3 length: 15 residues.

This chain connects TRBV19 to TRBJ2-5, with D possibly being TRBD1 (6 bases). V was pared by 6 bases and J by 5 bases, with 19 bases between. The CDR3 has 15 residues. Germline V lookup: CDR1 LNHDA, CDR2 SQIVND (reference sequence). In nucleotides, the CDR3 is TGTGCCAGTAGCGCTACGGGACAACGATGGGAGACCCAGTACTTC. Protein sequence: CASSATGQRWETQYF.

This chain's CDR3 is CASSPRPGTPNQPQHF. CDR3 bases: TGTGCCAGCTCACCACGACCGGGGACCCCCAATCAGCCCCAGCATTTT. The chain recombines TRBV18 with TRBJ1-5, with D perhaps TRBD1 (5 bases). The CDR3 spans 16 residues. V lost 1 base to trimming and J lost 3 bases, with 13 bases between them. From germline, CDR1 is KGHSH and CDR2 LQKENI.

This clone was counted only a few times. This sequence joins TRBV28 and TRBJ1-2; D gene unclear. The CDR3 totals 12 residues. Trimming cost V 8 bases and J 2 bases, with 9 bases left between them. The germline gives CDR1 MDHEN, CDR2 SYDVKM. In DNA, the CDR3 is TGTGCCAGCTCAAACCAGAACTATGGCTACACCTTC. The encoded protein is CASSNQNYGYTF.

Only a few counts were recorded for this clone. The chain uses TRBV9 and TRBJ2-7; 10 bases are shared with TRBD2. V was pared by 4 bases and J by 0 bases, with 1 base of the junction left unmatched. This CDR3 region has 14 residues. CDR1 and CDR2 (germline): SGDLS, YYNGEE. The CDR3 loop reads CASSPSGSSYEQYF. The CDR3 coding sequence is TGTGCCAGCAGCCCTAGCGGGAGCTCCTACGAGCAGTACTTC.

Written as DNA, the CDR3 is TGCGCCAGCAGCTTGGCACAGCGCTTAGATACGCAGTATTTT. Its protein is CASSLAQRLDTQYF. V and J are TRBV5-1 and TRBJ2-3; D remains ambiguous. V lost 0 bases to trimming and J lost 5 bases, with 10 bases between them. The V gene's germline CDR1 is SGHRS and CDR2 YFSETQ. CDR3 length equals 14 residues.

Ten or more counts support this clone. Germline is not matched at one junction end, which may reflect a read error. V is TRBV6-1 and J is TRBJ2-7, with TRBD2 matching over 8 bases. The CDR3 runs 13 residues. Per the germline V gene, CDR1 is MNHNS and CDR2 is SASEGT. The CDR3, as DNA: TGTGCCAGCAGTGAAGGCGTGGCGACTAGCGAGAACTTC. Protein: CASSEGVATSENF.

The rearrangement uses TRBV11-2 and TRBJ2-5; TRBD2 agrees at 7 bases. The germline V gene encodes CDR1 SGHAT and CDR2 FQNNGV. J gave up 4 bases and V 0 bases, and 2 bases lay outside the gene matches. The CDR3 runs 14 residues. The CDR3 DNA reads TGTGCCAGCAGCTTAGAGATAGCGGGAGAGACCCAGTACTTC. Its protein product is CASSLEIAGETQYF. Supplemented by reference TRBV11-2 and TRBJ2-5, the full variable domain reads EAGVAQSPRYKIIEKRQSVAFWCNPISGHATLYWYQQILGQGPKLLIQFQNNGVVDDSQLPKDRFSAERLKGVDSTLKIQPAKLEDSAVYLCASSLEIAGETQYFGPGTRLLVL.

This clone was seen many times. This chain connects TRBV29-1 to TRBJ2-3; D is perhaps TRBD1 (7 bases). V lost 4 bases and J lost 2, with 16 bases in between. The CDR3 loop spans 15 amino acids. Germline loops: CDR1 SQVTM, CDR2 ANQGSEA. The CDR3 is CSVVGAGGHTDTQYF. CDR3 nucleotides: TGCAGCGTTGTAGGGGCAGGGGGGCACACAGATACGCAGTATTTT.

This clone turned up a few times. CDR3 region: CASSSDRGGETQYF. The CDR3 nucleotides are TGCGCCAGCAGCTCGGACAGGGGGGGAGAGACCCAGTACTTC. This chain uses TRBV5-1 with TRBJ2-5; 10 bases fit TRBD1. Losses at the gene ends were 3 bases for V and 4 bases for J; bases not matched to a gene: 3. From germline, CDR1 is SGHRS and CDR2 YFSETQ. CDR3 size: 14 residues.

This clone was detected only a few times. The rearrangement joins TRBV7-8 to TRBJ1-1; D may be TRBD1 (6 bases). The CDR3 length is 14 residues. Germline-derived CDR1 and CDR2 are SGHVS and FQNEAQ. The V gene lost 2 bases and the J gene lost 11 bases, with 18 bases spanning the gap. CDR3 residues: CASSLRRTAGGAFF. Here the CDR3 DNA reads TGTGCCAGCAGCTTACGAAGGACAGCCGGCGGCGCTTTCTTT.